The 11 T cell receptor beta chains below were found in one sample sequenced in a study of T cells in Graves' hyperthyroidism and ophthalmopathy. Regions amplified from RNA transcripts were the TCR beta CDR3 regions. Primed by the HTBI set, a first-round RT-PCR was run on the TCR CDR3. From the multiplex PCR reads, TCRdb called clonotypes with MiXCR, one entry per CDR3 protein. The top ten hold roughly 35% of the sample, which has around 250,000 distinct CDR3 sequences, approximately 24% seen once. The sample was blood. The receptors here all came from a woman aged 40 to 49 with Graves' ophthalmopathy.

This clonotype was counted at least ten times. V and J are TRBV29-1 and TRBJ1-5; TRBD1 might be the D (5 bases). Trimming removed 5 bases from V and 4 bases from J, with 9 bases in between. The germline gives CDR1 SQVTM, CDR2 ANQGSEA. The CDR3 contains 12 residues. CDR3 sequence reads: CSVLGENQPQHF. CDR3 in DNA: TGCAGCGTTCTAGGGGAGAATCAGCCCCAGCATTTT. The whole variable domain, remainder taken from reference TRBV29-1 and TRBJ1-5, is SAVISQKPSRDICQRGTSLTIQCQVDSQVTMMFWYRQQPGQSLTLIATANQGSEATYESGFVIDKFPISRPNLTFSTLTVSNMSPEDSSIYLCSVLGENQPQHFGDGTRLSIL.

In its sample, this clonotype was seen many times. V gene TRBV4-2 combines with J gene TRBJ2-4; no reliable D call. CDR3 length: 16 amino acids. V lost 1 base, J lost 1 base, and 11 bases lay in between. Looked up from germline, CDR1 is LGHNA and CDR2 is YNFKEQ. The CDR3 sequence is CASSQVLGAAKNIQYF. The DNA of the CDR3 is TGTGCCAGCAGCCAAGTCCTTGGAGCGGCCAAAAACATTCAGTACTTC.

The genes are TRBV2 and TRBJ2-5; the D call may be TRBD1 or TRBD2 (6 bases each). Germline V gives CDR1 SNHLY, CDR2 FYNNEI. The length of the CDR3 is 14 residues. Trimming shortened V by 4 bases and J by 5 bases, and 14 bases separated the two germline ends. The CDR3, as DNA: TGTGCCAGCAGTGGTTTAGGGGGGAGGGAGACCCAGTACTTC. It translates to CASSGLGGRETQYF.

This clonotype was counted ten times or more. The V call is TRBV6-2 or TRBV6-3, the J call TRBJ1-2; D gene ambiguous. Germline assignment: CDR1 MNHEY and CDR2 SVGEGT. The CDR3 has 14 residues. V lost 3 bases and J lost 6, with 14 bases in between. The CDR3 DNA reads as TGTGCCAGCAGTTATCTTCGGGGTCGTGATGGCTACACCTTC. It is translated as CASSYLRGRDGYTF.

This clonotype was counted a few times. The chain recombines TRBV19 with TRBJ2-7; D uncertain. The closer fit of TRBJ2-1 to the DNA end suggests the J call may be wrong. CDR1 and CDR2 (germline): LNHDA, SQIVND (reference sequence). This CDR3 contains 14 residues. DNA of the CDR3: TGTGCCAGTAGGATGATTAGCAGCTCCTACGAGCAGTTCTTC. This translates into CASRMISSSYEQFF.

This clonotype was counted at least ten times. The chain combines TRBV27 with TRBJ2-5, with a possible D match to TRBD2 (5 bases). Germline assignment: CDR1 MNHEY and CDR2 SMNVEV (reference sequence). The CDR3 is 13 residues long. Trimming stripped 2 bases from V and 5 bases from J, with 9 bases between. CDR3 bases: TGTGCCAGCAGTTTACTAGCAGACGAGACCCAGTACTTC. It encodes CASSLLADETQYF.

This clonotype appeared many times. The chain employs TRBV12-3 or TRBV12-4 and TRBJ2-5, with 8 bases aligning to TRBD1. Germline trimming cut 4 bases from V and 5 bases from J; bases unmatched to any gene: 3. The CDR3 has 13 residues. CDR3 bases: TGTGCCAGCAGTTACAGGGGGGAGGAGACCCAGTACTTC. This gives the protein CASSYRGEETQYF.

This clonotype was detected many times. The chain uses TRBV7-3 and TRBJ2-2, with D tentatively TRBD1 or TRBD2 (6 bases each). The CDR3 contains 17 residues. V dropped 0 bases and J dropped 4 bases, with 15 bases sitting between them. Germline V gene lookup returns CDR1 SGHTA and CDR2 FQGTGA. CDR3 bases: TGTGCCAGCAGCTTAACTCGGGGGCAGTTGGGCACCGGGGAGCTGTTTTTT. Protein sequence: CASSLTRGQLGTGELFF.

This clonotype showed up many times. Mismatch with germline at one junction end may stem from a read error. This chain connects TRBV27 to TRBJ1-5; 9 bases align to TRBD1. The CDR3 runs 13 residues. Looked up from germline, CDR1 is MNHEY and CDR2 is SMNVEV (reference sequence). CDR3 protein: CTSSWTGDQPQHF. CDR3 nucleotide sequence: TGTACCAGCAGTTGGACAGGGGATCAGCCCCAGCATTTT.

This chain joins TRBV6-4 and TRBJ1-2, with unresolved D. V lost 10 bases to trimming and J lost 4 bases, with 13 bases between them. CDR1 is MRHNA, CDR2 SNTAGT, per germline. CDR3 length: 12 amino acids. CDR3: CANLRVFYGYTF. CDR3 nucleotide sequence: TGTGCCAACCTCCGGGTGTTCTATGGCTACACCTTC.

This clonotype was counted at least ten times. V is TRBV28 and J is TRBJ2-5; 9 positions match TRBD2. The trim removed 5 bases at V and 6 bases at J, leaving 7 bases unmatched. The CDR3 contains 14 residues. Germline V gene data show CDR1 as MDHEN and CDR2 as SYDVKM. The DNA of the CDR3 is TGTGCCAGCAGTGGGACTAGCCAAGAGAAGACCCAGTACTTC. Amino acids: CASSGTSQEKTQYF.